The rows below give T cell receptor beta chains drawn from one sample of a study of identical twins. One entry per CDR3 protein, called by TCRdb with MiXCR from the 5' RACE reads. This sample has roughly 710,000 distinct CDR3 sequences, with approximately 6% found just once. Sequenced sample: naive T cells sorted from blood. The receptors stem from a man aged 18 to 30 in good health. CDR3s include the opening cysteine and the closing phenylalanine or tryptophan. D genes are given only for firm matches. Part of the rows lack a size; the others show once, few, many or a class for expanded clones.

V	J	size	D	CDR3	DNA
TRBV6-2/TRBV6-3	TRBJ2-5	many	TRBD2	CASSAGGGRETQYF	TGTGCCAGCTCAGCGGGAGGAGGGCGAGAGACCCAGTACTTC
TRBV20-1	TRBJ2-5	few	TRBD1	CSASSWTGAQETQYF	TGCAGTGCTAGTTCCTGGACAGGGGCCCAAGAGACCCAGTACTTC
TRBV9	TRBJ1-3	many	-	CASSPNTGISGNTIYF	TGTGCCAGCAGCCCGAATACAGGGATCTCTGGAAACACCATATATTTT
TRBV27	TRBJ2-1	many	TRBD1	CASSLLGTGHNEQFF	TGTGCCAGCAGTTTATTGGGGACAGGCCACAATGAGCAGTTCTTC
TRBV20-1	TRBJ2-7	few	TRBD1	CSASGDRTYEQYF	TGCAGTGCTAGTGGGGACAGAACCTACGAGCAGTACTTC
TRBV12-3/TRBV12-4	TRBJ1-1	many	-	CASTQVGGYTEAFF	TGTGCCAGCACCCAGGTAGGGGGATACACTGAAGCTTTCTTT
TRBV15	TRBJ2-2	many	-	CATTRSGAGELFF	TGTGCCACCACCAGGTCGGGGGCCGGGGAGCTGTTTTTT
TRBV29-1	TRBJ2-1	-	TRBD2	CSALAAGATYNEQFF	TGCAGCGCCCTAGCGGCGGGAGCAACCTACAATGAGCAGTTCTTC
TRBV7-9	TRBJ2-7	-	TRBD1	CASSSGQGPFYEQYF	TGTGCCAGCAGCTCAGGACAGGGTCCGTTCTACGAGCAGTACTTC
TRBV27	TRBJ2-2	many	-	CASSPRGPGELFF	TGTGCCAGCAGTCCCCGGGGACCCGGGGAGCTGTTTTTT
TRBV27	TRBJ1-1	many	-	CASSPYRGTEAFF	TGTGCCAGCAGTCCCTACCGCGGCACTGAAGCTTTCTTT
TRBV12-2	TRBJ2-1	few	-	CASRWPGLRSYNEQFF	TGTGCAAGTCGCTGGCCGGGACTGAGATCCTACAATGAGCAGTTCTTC
TRBV12-3/TRBV12-4	TRBJ2-2	many	-	CASSFVRATGELFF	TGTGCCAGCAGTTTTGTCAGGGCGACCGGGGAGCTGTTTTTT
TRBV7-9	TRBJ2-7	-	-	CASSGLYEQYF	TGTGCCAGCAGCGGTCTTTACGAGCAGTACTTC
TRBV4-1	TRBJ1-1	many	-	CASSLNPLDNTEAFF	TGCGCCAGCAGCCTAAACCCGCTCGATAACACTGAAGCTTTCTTT
TRBV12-3/TRBV12-4	TRBJ2-7	-	-	CASGPLAGSYEQYF	TGTGCCAGCGGACCCCTGGCGGGCAGCTACGAGCAGTACTTC
TRBV6-1	TRBJ2-1	many	TRBD2	CASADGEGVYNEQFF	TGTGCCAGCGCCGACGGGGAGGGAGTCTACAATGAGCAGTTCTTC
TRBV11-2	TRBJ2-3	many	-	CASSLLTVGTQYF	TGTGCCAGCAGCTTACTGACAGTCGGAACGCAGTATTTT
TRBV28	TRBJ1-5	-	-	CASNLRGARRTRNQPQHF	TGTGCCAGCAACCTCCGGGGGGCGCGTCGAACGCGCAATCAGCCCCAGCATTTT
TRBV7-8	TRBJ1-6	-	TRBD1	CASSLLTGRDSPLHF	TGTGCCAGCAGCCTCCTGACAGGGAGGGATTCACCCCTCCACTTT
TRBV6-5	TRBJ2-5	-	-	CASSTTDVRFIWKETQYF	TGTGCCAGCAGTACTACCGACGTTCGGTTTATCTGGAAAGAGACCCAGTACTTC
TRBV7-7	TRBJ2-3	few	-	CASSLGVESTDTQYF	TGTGCCAGCAGCTTAGGGGTGGAAAGCACAGATACGCAGTATTTT
TRBV10-3	TRBJ2-3	many	-	CAIRNTDTQYF	TGTGCCATCAGGAACACAGATACGCAGTATTTT
TRBV19	TRBJ2-1	few	-	CASSIGQGRNEQFF	TGTGCCAGTAGTATAGGGCAGGGCCGAAATGAGCAGTTCTTC
TRBV6-1	TRBJ2-5	few	TRBD1	CASSQGAGRTQYF	TGTGCCAGCTCACAGGGGGCGGGTCGGACCCAGTACTTC
TRBV12-3/TRBV12-4	TRBJ2-3	few	TRBD1	CASNFWGQGERADTQYF	TGTGCCAGCAACTTTTGGGGACAGGGAGAACGGGCAGATACGCAGTATTTT
TRBV29-1	TRBJ1-2	many	-	CSVEVGSEFGYTF	TGCAGCGTTGAAGTTGGTAGCGAATTCGGCTACACCTTC
TRBV6-5	TRBJ2-7	few	-	CASGSQAAQYF	TGTGCCAGTGGCTCCCAAGCAGCCCAGTACTTC
TRBV7-8	TRBJ1-4	few	-	CASSPGAGTLATNEKLFF	TGTGCCAGCAGCCCCGGTGCAGGGACCTTAGCAACTAATGAAAAACTGTTTTTT
TRBV12-3/TRBV12-4	TRBJ1-2	few	TRBD1	CASSRPGGYYGYTF	TGTGCCAGCAGTCGTCCAGGGGGGTACTATGGCTACACCTTC
TRBV12-5	TRBJ2-2	many	TRBD2	CASGQQTGTSVTGELFF	TGTGCTAGTGGTCAACAAACCGGGACTAGCGTTACCGGGGAGCTGTTTTTT
TRBV12-3/TRBV12-4	TRBJ2-1	many	TRBD2	CASSFFLDGRDEQFF	TGTGCCAGCAGTTTCTTTTTAGACGGGAGGGATGAGCAGTTCTTC
TRBV5-1	TRBJ2-1	few	-	CASKKRGAGGSPYNEQFF	TGCGCCAGCAAAAAGAGGGGGGCCGGCGGGAGTCCCTACAATGAGCAGTTCTTC
TRBV5-1	TRBJ2-1	-	TRBD1	CASSVTGSTYNEQFF	TGCGCCAGCAGCGTGACAGGGTCCACCTACAATGAGCAGTTCTTC
TRBV12-3/TRBV12-4	TRBJ2-5	many	-	CASSPGQLRETQYF	TGTGCCAGCAGTCCCGGACAGCTTAGGGAGACCCAGTACTTC
TRBV20-1	TRBJ2-1	few	TRBD2	CSAIAGGYNEQFF	TGCAGTGCTATAGCGGGAGGGTACAATGAGCAGTTCTTC
TRBV4-3	TRBJ1-5	-	-	CASSQEARGGQPQHF	TGCGCCAGCAGCCAAGAAGCCCGGGGGGGGCAGCCCCAGCATTTT
TRBV7-9	TRBJ1-1	-	-	CASSQRQDGVKAFF	TGTGCCAGCAGCCAGCGACAGGACGGAGTTAAAGCTTTCTTT
TRBV5-1	TRBJ2-7	-	TRBD1	CASRRDRGFHCEQYF	TGCGCCAGCCGGAGGGACAGGGGGTTTCACTGCGAGCAGTACTTC
TRBV11-1	TRBJ2-1	many	TRBD2	CASSLGTSGRSREYNEQFF	TGTGCCAGCAGCCTGGGGACTAGCGGAAGGTCCCGAGAATACAATGAGCAGTTCTTC
TRBV12-3/TRBV12-4	TRBJ1-2	-	-	CASSPAYYGYTF	TGTGCCAGCTCCCCAGCCTACTATGGCTACACCTTC